This TCR beta chain was sequenced for a study of naive and memory T cell subsets. The library had UMIs added by 3' ligation of an oligonucleotide to TCR cDNA. Whole-blood samples were 2 to 2.5 ml of peripheral blood from healthy adult volunteers. Cells were not sorted; total RNA input targeted about 1 to 1000 ng. This clonotype was detected only a few times. The CDR3 runs to 15 residues. CDR1 and CDR2 from the germline V gene are MNHNY and SVGAGI (reference sequence). The ends lost 6 bases at V and 5 bases at J; junction bases unmatched: 7. Four PCR rounds used nested alpha and beta constant region primers plus the SP2 primer. MiXCR was run by TCRdb on the 5' RACE reads, yielding one entry per CDR3 protein. The sample lists roughly 60,000 distinct CDR3 sequences, about 7% occurring once.

The chain combines TRBV6-6 with TRBJ1-4, with 9 bases identical to TRBD1. The TCR sequence derives from a male donor in good health. CDR3 DNA: TGTGCCAGCAGCCAAACAGGGGGCGGGAATGAAAAACTGTTTTTT. It yields the protein CASSQTGGGNEKLFF.